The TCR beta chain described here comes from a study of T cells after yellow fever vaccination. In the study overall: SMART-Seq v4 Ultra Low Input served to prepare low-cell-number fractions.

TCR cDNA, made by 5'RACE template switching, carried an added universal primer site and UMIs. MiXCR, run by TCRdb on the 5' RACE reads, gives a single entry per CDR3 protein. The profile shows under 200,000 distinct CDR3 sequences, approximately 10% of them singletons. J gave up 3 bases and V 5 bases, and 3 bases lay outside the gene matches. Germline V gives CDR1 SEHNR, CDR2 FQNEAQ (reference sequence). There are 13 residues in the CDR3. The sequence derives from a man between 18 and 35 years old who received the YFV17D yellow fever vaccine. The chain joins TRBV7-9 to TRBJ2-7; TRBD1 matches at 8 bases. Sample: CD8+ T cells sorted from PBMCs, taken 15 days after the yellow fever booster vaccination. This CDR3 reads CASSGDRGYEQYV. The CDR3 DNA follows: TGTGCCAGCAGCGGCGACAGGGGCTACGAGCAGTACGTC.